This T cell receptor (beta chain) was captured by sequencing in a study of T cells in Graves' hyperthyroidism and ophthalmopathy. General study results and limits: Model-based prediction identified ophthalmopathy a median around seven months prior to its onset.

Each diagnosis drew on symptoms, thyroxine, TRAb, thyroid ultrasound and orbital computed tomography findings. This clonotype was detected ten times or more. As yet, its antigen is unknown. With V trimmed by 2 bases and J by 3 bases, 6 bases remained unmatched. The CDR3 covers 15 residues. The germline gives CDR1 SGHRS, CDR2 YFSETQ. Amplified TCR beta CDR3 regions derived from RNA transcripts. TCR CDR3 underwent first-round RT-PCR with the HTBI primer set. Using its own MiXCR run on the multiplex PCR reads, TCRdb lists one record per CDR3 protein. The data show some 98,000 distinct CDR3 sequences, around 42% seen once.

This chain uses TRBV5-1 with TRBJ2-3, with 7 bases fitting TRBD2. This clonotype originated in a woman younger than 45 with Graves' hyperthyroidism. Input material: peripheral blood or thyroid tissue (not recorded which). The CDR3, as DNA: TGCGCCAGCAGCTTTCGACTGGGGGGGACAGATACGCAGTATTTT. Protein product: CASSFRLGGTDTQYF. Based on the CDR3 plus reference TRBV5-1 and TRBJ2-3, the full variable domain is KAGVTQTPRYLIKTRGQQVTLSCSPISGHRSVSWYQQTPGQGLQFLFEYFSETQRNKGNFPGRFSGRQFSNSRSEMNVSTLELGDSALYLCASSFRLGGTDTQYFGPGTRLTVL.